This T cell receptor (beta chain) was captured by sequencing in a study of T-cell reconstitution after alpha-beta-depleted transplantation in children. Trimming stripped 4 bases from V and 0 bases from J, with 12 bases between. Looked up from germline, CDR1 is MNHEY and CDR2 is SMNVEV (reference sequence). The CDR3 sequence is 16 residues long. Unique molecular identifiers were used in preparing the TCRbeta library. From the PCR reads, TCRdb called clonotypes with MiXCR, one entry per CDR3 protein. This sample has nearly 400,000 distinct CDR3 sequences; roughly 21% occur once, and the top ten carry less than 4.5%.

The sample in question was PBMCs from the stem cell graft donor, obtained from the stem cell graft. The sequence derives from a human donor who donated a stem cell graft to a child with acute myeloid leukemia. This sequence joins TRBV27 and TRBJ1-4; D gene uncertain. The CDR3 protein is CASSSLEFATNEKLFF. The CDR3 coding sequence is TGTGCCAGCAGTTCCCTAGAGTTTGCAACTAATGAAAAACTGTTTTTT. Variable domain in full (rest from reference TRBV27 and TRBJ1-4): EAQVTQNPRYLITVTGKKLTVTCSQNMNHEYMSWYRQDPGLGLRQIYYSMNVEVTDKGDVPEGYKVSRKEKRNFPLILESPSPNQTSLYFCASSSLEFATNEKLFFGSGTQLSVL.